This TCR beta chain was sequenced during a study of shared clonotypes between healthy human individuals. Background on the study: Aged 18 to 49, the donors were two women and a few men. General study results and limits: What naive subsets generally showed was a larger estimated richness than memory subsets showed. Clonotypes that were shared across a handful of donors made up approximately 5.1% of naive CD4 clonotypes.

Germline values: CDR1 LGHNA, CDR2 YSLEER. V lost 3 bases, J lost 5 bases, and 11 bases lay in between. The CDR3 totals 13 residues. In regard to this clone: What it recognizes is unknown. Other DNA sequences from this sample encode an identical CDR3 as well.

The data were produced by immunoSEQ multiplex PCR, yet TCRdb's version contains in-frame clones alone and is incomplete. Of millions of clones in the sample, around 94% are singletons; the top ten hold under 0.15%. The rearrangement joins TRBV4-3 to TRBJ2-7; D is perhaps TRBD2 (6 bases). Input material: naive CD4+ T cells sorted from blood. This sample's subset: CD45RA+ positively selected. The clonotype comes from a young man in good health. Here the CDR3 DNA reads TGCGCCAGCAGCCAGGAGGGGTTACACGAGCAGTACTTC. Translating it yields CASSQEGLHEQYF.